This T cell receptor (beta chain) was observed in a study of naive and memory T cell subsets. Study-level findings and limits: Naive repertoires, especially CD8, held a few larger clonotypes, possibly memory cells re-expressing CD45RA.

An equimolar mix of two oligonucleotides served as the beta constant-region primer for TRBC1 and TRBC2. Ligated cDNA was amplified by four rounds of PCR with nested alpha and beta constant-region primers and SP2. TCRdb fed the UMI-ligation and nested PCR reads into MiXCR, producing one record per CDR3 protein. The repertoire holds roughly 100,000 distinct CDR3 sequences, with around 15% as singletons. V trimming: 4 bases; J trimming: 2 bases; junction bases outside the gene matches: 10. The CDR3 covers 16 residues. From germline, CDR1 is ENHRY and CDR2 SYGVKD. In regard to this clonotype: Its antigen remains unknown.

This chain joins TRBV10-3 and TRBJ2-5; 7 nucleotides align to TRBD1. Sequences were obtained from naive CD8+ T cells from blood. The sequence came from a human donor in good health. The CDR3 nucleotides read TGTGCCATCAGTGTACGGGATTTACAGGGGCAAGAGACCCAGTACTTC. Amino acid sequence: CAISVRDLQGQETQYF.